This TCR beta chain was identified in a study of cytomegalovirus exposure and HLA in healthy donors. This clone was picked up a small number of times. The identical CDR3 is also encoded by other nucleotide sequences in the sample. The CDR3 consists of 13 residues. Germline assignment: CDR1 MDHEN and CDR2 SYDVKM. Trimming removed 6 bases from V and 1 base from J, with 7 bases in between. Here immunoSEQ multiplex PCR was the method, and the copy in TCRdb shows in-frame clones only, minus some. The sample has approximately 160,000 clones, around 82% seen once. Sequencing was performed on PBMCs. This sequence joins TRBV28 and TRBJ1-5; D possibly corresponds to TRBD1 (5 bases). This TCR was sampled from a man younger than 45 in good health and CMV-seropositive. The chain's CDR3 is CASRGASNQPQHF. CDR3 in DNA: TGTGCCAGCAGAGGGGCCAGCAATCAGCCCCAGCATTTT.